The 19 T cell receptor beta chains in this list originate from one sample, sequenced in a study of cytomegalovirus exposure and HLA in healthy donors. The PCR contained 60 Vbeta and 13 Jbeta primers. TCRdb's copy holds only in-frame clones and misses some; the assay was immunoSEQ multiplex PCR. The sample records some 190,000 clones, around three quarters being singletons. Source material: PBMCs. These receptors all come from a woman aged 18-35 years in good health and CMV-seronegative.

With regard to this clone: Additional DNA sequences in this sample encode the identical CDR3. The J gene is TRBJ1-6, the V gene TRBV28, with TRBD1 matching 7 bases. There are 15 residues in the CDR3. From germline, CDR1 is MDHEN and CDR2 SYDVKM. V trimming: 1 base; J trimming: 7 bases; junction bases outside the gene matches: 4. The CDR3 protein is CASSLLDRDNSPLHF. CDR3 bases: TGTGCCAGCAGTTTATTAGACAGGGACAATTCACCCCTCCACTTT.

This chain connects TRBV25-1 to TRBJ1-1; D is undetermined. The CDR3 length is 13 residues. V shed 2 bases and J shed 0 bases, with 4 bases lying between them. Germline V gene lookup returns CDR1 MGHDK and CDR2 SYGVNS. The CDR3 coding sequence is TGTGCCAGCAGTGAACAGGTGAACACTGAAGCTTTCTTT. This translates into CASSEQVNTEAFF.

The chain couples TRBV7-3 to TRBJ2-1, with 8 nucleotides matching TRBD2. Germline trimming cut 5 bases from V and 4 bases from J; bases unmatched to any gene: 4. The CDR3 length is 14 residues. Germline-derived CDR1 and CDR2 are SGHTA and FQGTGA. As DNA, the CDR3 is TGTGCCAGCAGCCTGACTAGCGAATACAATGAGCAGTTCTTC. Protein: CASSLTSEYNEQFF. The complete variable domain, with remaining parts taken from reference TRBV7-3 and TRBJ2-1, reads GAGVSQTPSNKVTEKGKYVELRCDPISGHTALYWYRQSLGQGPEFLIYFQGTGAADDSGLPNDRFFAVRPEGSVSTLKIQRTERGDSAVYLCASSLTSEYNEQFFGPGTRLTVL.

The CDR3 here is CASSLVPTSRQETQYF. CDR3 nucleotides: TGCGCCAGCAGCTTGGTTCCGACTAGCAGACAAGAGACCCAGTACTTC. The rearrangement joins TRBV5-1 to TRBJ2-5; 7 positions match TRBD2. Germline V gives CDR1 SGHRS, CDR2 YFSETQ. The CDR3 is 16 amino acids. V shed 0 bases, J shed 2 bases, and the junction held 7 bases outside the gene matches.

The chain is built from TRBV4-1 and TRBJ2-7; possible D gene TRBD2, 5 bases. The CDR3 is 16 amino acids. Germline assignment: CDR1 MGHRA and CDR2 YSYEKL. Trimming took off 5 bases at V and 3 bases at J, with 20 bases between the two ends. This CDR3 reads CASSELVLGSNYEQYF. CDR3 in DNA: TGCGCCAGCAGCGAGTTAGTTTTAGGGAGCAACTACGAGCAGTACTTC.

The chain uses TRBV9 and TRBJ2-2; the match to TRBD2 covers 12 bases. This CDR3 spans 18 amino acids. Trimming cost V 6 bases and J 1 base; bases outside gene matches: 10. The germline CDR1 and CDR2 sequences are SGDLS and YYNGEE. The CDR3: CASTLKSTSGGNTGELFF. In nucleotides, the CDR3 is TGTGCCAGCACCCTTAAGTCGACTAGCGGGGGGAACACCGGGGAGCTGTTTTTT.

The rearrangement links TRBV7-3 to TRBJ2-2, with TRBD2 identical over 7 bases. The junction had 11 bases not matched to a gene; V was cut back by 5 bases and J by 5 bases. CDR1 SGHTA and CDR2 FQGTGA come from the germline V gene. This CDR3 has 16 amino acids. As DNA, the CDR3 is TGTGCCAGCAGCCCCGCTGGCGGGAGCGAAACCGGGGAGCTGTTTTTT. This translates into CASSPAGGSETGELFF.

V gene TRBV2 combines with J gene TRBJ1-2; D possibly corresponds to TRBD1 (5 bases). The germline gives CDR1 SNHLY, CDR2 FYNNEI. The V gene lost 4 bases and the J gene lost 5 bases, with 11 bases spanning the gap. This CDR3 has 13 residues. The CDR3 region is CASSAGTDYGYTF. The CDR3 DNA reads TGTGCCAGCAGTGCCGGGACTGATTATGGCTACACCTTC.

The rearrangement uses TRBV5-6 and TRBJ1-2; no clear D. V was pared by 0 bases and J by 0 bases, with 9 bases between. The germline V gene encodes CDR1 SGHDT and CDR2 YYEEEE. This CDR3 has 15 amino acids. The CDR3 sequence is CASSLVPAANYGYTF. Here the CDR3 DNA reads TGTGCCAGCAGCTTGGTCCCGGCGGCTAACTATGGCTACACCTTC. Supplemented by reference TRBV5-6 and TRBJ1-2, the full variable domain reads DAGVTQSPTHLIKTRGQQVTLRCSPKSGHDTVSWYQQALGQGPQFIFQYYEEEERQRGNFPDRFSGHQFPNYSSELNVNALLLGDSALYLCASSLVPAANYGYTFGSGTRLTVV.

The chain carries TRBV10-3 and TRBJ2-1; 10 bases match TRBD1. The CDR3 contains 17 residues. Germline CDR1 ENHRY, CDR2 SYGVKD. Trimming took 0 bases from V and 3 from J; bases not matched to a gene: 5. The CDR3 bases are TGTGCCATCAGTGAGTCGATTAGGACAGGGGGCTACAATGAGCAGTTCTTC. This translates into CAISESIRTGGYNEQFF.

There are a few counts of this clone. The chain recombines TRBV7-2 with TRBJ2-5, with 9 bases identical to TRBD1. V shed 3 bases, J shed 4 bases, and the junction held 6 bases outside the gene matches. CDR3 length: 15 amino acids. The germline gives CDR1 SGHTA, CDR2 FQGNSA. The CDR3 spells CASSFDRGAAETQYF. The DNA of the CDR3 is TGTGCCAGCAGCTTTGACAGGGGGGCAGCAGAGACCCAGTACTTC.

The chain couples TRBV5-4 to TRBJ2-3; a weak D match, TRBD1 (6 bases). Germline values: CDR1 SGHNT, CDR2 YYREEE (reference sequence). V was shortened by 0 bases and J by 0 bases, with 8 bases between the two germline ends. CDR3 length: 15 residues. The DNA of the CDR3 is TGTGCCAGCAGCTTGGGGGGGCGTAGCACAGATACGCAGTATTTT. Translated: CASSLGGRSTDTQYF. Combining the CDR3 with reference TRBV5-4 and TRBJ2-3 gives the whole variable domain ETGVTQSPTHLIKTRGQQVTLRCSSQSGHNTVSWYQQALGQGPQFIFQYYREEENGRGNFPPRFSGLQFPNYSSELNVNALELDDSALYLCASSLGGRSTDTQYFGPGTRLTVL.

The gene calls are TRBV28 and TRBJ1-6, with 7 bases lining up with TRBD1. The V gene end was trimmed by 6 bases and the J gene end by 7 bases; junction bases not matched to a gene: 6. This CDR3 has 14 amino acids. CDR1 MDHEN and CDR2 SYDVKM come from the germline V gene. CDR3 amino acids: CASRETGRNSPLHF. In DNA, the CDR3 is TGTGCCAGCAGGGAGACAGGGAGGAATTCACCCCTCCACTTT.

V usage is TRBV7-8 and J usage is TRBJ2-7; perhaps TRBD2 as D (5 bases). Per the germline V gene, CDR1 is SGHVS and CDR2 is FQNEAQ. V was trimmed by 1 base and J by 2 bases, leaving 12 bases between them. CDR3 length: 15 amino acids. In DNA, the CDR3 is TGTGCCAGCAGCTTAGAGCGGCTCAAAACCTACGAGCAGTACTTC. This translates into CASSLERLKTYEQYF.

As for this clone: This specimen includes other DNA sequences encoding the same CDR3. The gene calls are TRBV5-1 and TRBJ1-1; 7 bases are shared with TRBD1. Germline V gene sequence: CDR1 SGHRS, CDR2 YFSETQ. The CDR3 is 13 residues long. V was pared by 4 bases and J by 3 bases, with 3 bases of the junction left unmatched. DNA for the CDR3: TGCGCCAGCAGCGCCCAGGGGGACACTGAAGCTTTCTTT. Translated: CASSAQGDTEAFF.

This clone was recorded a few times. The chain carries TRBV28 and TRBJ1-2; 7 positions agree with TRBD1. Unmatched junction bases numbered 7, after V lost 2 bases and J lost 4 bases. The germline V gene encodes CDR1 MDHEN and CDR2 SYDVKM. CDR3 length equals 15 residues. In nucleotides, the CDR3 is TGTGCCAGCAGTTTAACAGGGGTAGAATCCTATGGCTACACCTTC. This encodes CASSLTGVESYGYTF.

The J gene is TRBJ1-3, the V gene TRBV9; D might be TRBD1 (5 bases). The CDR3 covers 14 residues. In germline, CDR1 is SGDLS, CDR2 YYNGEE. Trimming shortened V by 4 bases and J by 4 bases, and 12 bases separated the two germline ends. The CDR3 region has the DNA TGTGCCAGCAGCCTAACGACAGAAGGAAACACCATATATTTT. Protein product: CASSLTTEGNTIYF.

V usage is TRBV19 and J usage is TRBJ2-2, with D perhaps TRBD1 (5 bases). With 6 bases removed from V and 0 bases from J, the gap between germline ends came to 11 bases. The germline gives CDR1 LNHDA, CDR2 SQIVND (reference sequence). This CDR3 is 15 amino acids long. CDR3 in DNA: TGTGCCAGTAGACCGACAGCGTCGAACACCGGGGAGCTGTTTTTT. This codes for CASRPTASNTGELFF.

The rearrangement links TRBV11-2 to TRBJ2-7, with TRBD2 as a possible D gene (5 bases). Germline V lookup: CDR1 SGHAT, CDR2 FQNNGV. V was pared by 0 bases and J by 5 bases, with 5 bases between. CDR3 length: 12 residues. The CDR3: CASSLEGDEQYF. For the CDR3, the DNA is TGTGCCAGCAGCTTAGAGGGAGACGAGCAGTACTTC.